The 25 T cell receptor beta chains in this list originate from one sample, sequenced in a study of OX40 agonist ivuxolimab in advanced cancers. Generated by immunoSEQ multiplex PCR, the TCRdb table keeps only in-frame clones and is missing some. The table has 20,000 to 25,000 clones, about 81% seen once. Specimen: CD4+ or CD8+ T cells sorted from blood, collected in a trial of the OX40 agonist ivuxolimab. The receptors were gathered from an adult with an advanced solid tumor such as melanoma, head and neck, liver or kidney cancer.

J is TRBJ2-3 and V is TRBV27; D ambiguous. CDR3 length: 14 amino acids. CDR1 MNHEY and CDR2 SMNVEV come from the germline V gene (reference sequence). Trimming removed 3 bases from V and 0 bases from J, with 7 bases in between. The CDR3 nucleotides read TGTGCCAGCAGTTTTTGGCAGAGCACAGATACGCAGTATTTT. It is translated as CASSFWQSTDTQYF.

This chain links TRBV11-2 with TRBJ2-1; TRBD2 matches at 8 bases. CDR3 length: 15 amino acids. With V trimmed by 4 bases and J by 4 bases, 6 bases remained unmatched. Looked up from germline, CDR1 is SGHAT and CDR2 is FQNNGV. The CDR3 DNA follows: TGTGCCAGCAGCTCCCCGGCGGGAGGTTACAATGAGCAGTTCTTC. It yields the protein CASSSPAGGYNEQFF.

This chain joins TRBV7-9 and TRBJ2-5; TRBD2 might be the D (6 bases). Deletions cut 7 bases from V and 1 base from J, with 13 bases between. The germline V gene encodes CDR1 SEHNR and CDR2 FQNEAQ (reference sequence). This CDR3 is 14 amino acids long. The CDR3 region has the DNA TGTGCCAGCAACCGGGACTGGACCCAAGAGACCCAGTACTTC. Amino acid sequence: CASNRDWTQETQYF.

The chain joins TRBV28 to TRBJ2-3, with TRBD2 identical over 10 bases. The J segment lost 0 bases and the V segment lost 5 bases, leaving 2 bases of the junction unmatched. This CDR3 is 15 amino acids long. Germline V CDR1 and CDR2: MDHEN, SYDVKM. CDR3 in DNA: TGTGCCAGCAGTCTACTAGCGGGGAGCACAGATACGCAGTATTTT. It encodes CASSLLAGSTDTQYF.

The rearrangement links TRBV11-3 to TRBJ2-7; perhaps D is TRBD1 or TRBD2 (6 bases each). This CDR3 contains 15 residues. V lost 8 bases and J 0 bases, leaving 17 bases between the germline ends. The germline CDR1 and CDR2 sequences are SGHNT and YENEEA. The CDR3 sequence is CASGEGGSRSYEQYF. The CDR3 DNA reads as TGTGCCAGCGGGGAAGGGGGGAGCCGCTCCTACGAGCAGTACTTC.

The rearrangement links TRBV19 to TRBJ1-6; 10 bases are a match to TRBD1. V dropped 11 bases and J dropped 8; count of bases not matched to a gene: 3. The CDR3 sequence is 12 residues long. From germline, CDR1 is LNHDA and CDR2 SQIVND (reference sequence). The CDR3 DNA reads TGTGCCGGGGGACAGGGGCATTCACCCCTCCACTTT. Amino acids: CAGGQGHSPLHF.

This rearrangement joins TRBV27 to TRBJ1-3, with D possibly being TRBD1 (5 bases). V was shortened by 2 bases and J by 3 bases, with 23 bases between the two germline ends. CDR1 is MNHEY, CDR2 SMNVEV, per germline (reference sequence). The CDR3 is made up of 19 amino acids. This CDR3 is CASSLAGEGRRMGGNTIYF. The CDR3 DNA sequence: TGTGCCAGCAGTTTAGCTGGTGAGGGGCGGCGAATGGGTGGAAACACCATATATTTT.

This chain joins TRBV5-6 and TRBJ2-2; D gene ambiguous. The CDR3 runs 13 residues. Germline V gives CDR1 SGHDT, CDR2 YYEEEE. The V and J ends lost 0 bases and 2 bases respectively, with 2 bases between them. Written as DNA, the CDR3 is TGTGCCAGCAGCTTGGGTAACACCGGGGAGCTGTTTTTT. It translates to CASSLGNTGELFF.

This clone was seen ten or more times. The chain is built from TRBV6-1 and TRBJ2-7; D assignment may be TRBD1 or TRBD2 (5 bases each). This CDR3 region has 12 residues. The V gene's germline CDR1 is MNHNS and CDR2 SASEGT. Trimming took off 9 bases at V and 3 bases at J, with 12 bases between the two ends. The CDR3 nucleotides are TGTGCCAGTCGGGGCCTGTTCTACGAGCAGTACTTC. Translation gives CASRGLFYEQYF.

The CDR3 here is CASAGGANTEAFF. The CDR3 region has the DNA TGTGCCAGTGCTGGGGGGGCTAACACTGAAGCTTTCTTT. This chain uses TRBV19 with TRBJ1-1; maybe TRBD1 (6 bases). From germline, CDR1 is LNHDA and CDR2 SQIVND (reference sequence). V was trimmed by 8 bases and J by 2 bases, leaving 12 bases between them. CDR3 size: 13 residues.

The chain employs TRBV9 and TRBJ2-1; TRBD2 matches at 10 bases. V dropped 0 bases and J dropped 4; count of bases not matched to a gene: 1. CDR3 size: 15 residues. Germline assignment: CDR1 SGDLS and CDR2 YYNGEE. CDR3 DNA: TGTGCCAGCAGCGTAGGTAGCGGGGGGTACAATGAGCAGTTCTTC. Translating gives CASSVGSGGYNEQFF.

The J gene is TRBJ1-5, the V gene TRBV4-3; possible D gene TRBD1, 6 bases. CDR3 length equals 17 residues. CDR1 LGHNA and CDR2 YSLEER come from the germline V gene. Trimming removed 3 bases at V and 7 bases at J, with 22 bases between. As DNA, the CDR3 is TGCGCCAGCAGCCAGAGAGTGGGAACAGGGTTTGACCAGCCCCAGCATTTT. It yields the protein CASSQRVGTGFDQPQHF.

The J gene is TRBJ2-3, the V gene TRBV5-3; no definite D call. TRBV5-3 is an ORF for which the function is uncertain. The CDR3 totals 15 residues. Trimming removed 4 bases from V and 1 base from J, with 13 bases in between. The CDR3 protein is CARSPRLGRTDTQYF. The CDR3 bases are TGTGCCAGAAGCCCACGGTTGGGCCGCACAGATACGCAGTATTTT.

With regard to this clone: The junction differs from germline at one of its ends, possibly a read error. CDR3 bases: TGTGCCATCAGTTGGACAGGGAGCTCCTACGAGCAGTACTTC. Amino acid sequence: CAISWTGSSYEQYF. J is TRBJ2-7 and V is TRBV6-6; 8 bases fit TRBD1. Germline lookup yields CDR1 MNHNY and CDR2 SVGAGI (reference sequence). The CDR3 is 14 amino acids.

The chain links TRBV4-3 to TRBJ2-1; no definite D call. In germline, CDR1 is LGHNA, CDR2 YSLEER. V lost 4 bases and J 4 bases, leaving 17 bases between the germline ends. The CDR3 totals 16 residues. In DNA, the CDR3 is TGCGCCAGCAGCCTAAGTCACGACTCAGGATACAATGAGCAGTTCTTC. This codes for CASSLSHDSGYNEQFF.

This clone was seen more than once but under ten times. The chain employs TRBV11-2 and TRBJ1-6, with D perhaps TRBD1 (5 bases). The V gene lost 5 bases and the J gene lost 13 bases, with 12 bases spanning the gap. Germline V gene lookup returns CDR1 SGHAT and CDR2 FQNNGV. The CDR3 spans 12 residues. The CDR3 DNA follows: TGTGCCAGCAGCCACGGGACTACGCCCCTCCACTTT. Translated, it gives CASSHGTTPLHF.

V and J are TRBV29-1 and TRBJ2-2; 10 bases agree with TRBD1. J lost 5 bases, V lost 7 bases, and 4 bases had no gene match. This CDR3 spans 13 amino acids. Germline V gene lookup returns CDR1 SQVTM and CDR2 ANQGSEA. The CDR3 DNA reads TGCAGCGCCCGACAGGGGGCGACCGGGGAGCTGTTTTTT. Its translation is CSARQGATGELFF.

The V call is TRBV27, the J call TRBJ1-1; D possibly corresponds to TRBD1 (6 bases). V dropped 5 bases and J dropped 8 bases, with 12 bases sitting between them. The CDR3 sequence is 12 residues long. CDR1 MNHEY and CDR2 SMNVEV come from the germline V gene (reference sequence). Here the CDR3 reads CASSPQGREAFF. For the CDR3, the DNA is TGTGCCAGCAGTCCTCAGGGGCGGGAAGCTTTCTTT.

Only one count was recorded for this clone. This may be a read error, as it is one base from a much larger clone. The chain joins TRBV28 to TRBJ1-6; 9 nucleotides align to TRBD1. The CDR3 loop spans 15 amino acids. Germline V gene data show CDR1 as MDHEN and CDR2 as SYDVKM. The CDR3 spells CASTPRGQGHSPPHF. CDR3 in DNA: TGTGCCAGCACCCCTAGGGGACAGGGCCATTCACCCCCCCACTTT.

This clone was recorded only once. This chain uses TRBV5-1 with TRBJ2-3; D perhaps matches TRBD2 (6 bases). Trimming shortened V by 7 bases and J by 6 bases, and 9 bases separated the two germline ends. Germline CDR1 is SGHRS and CDR2 is YFSETQ. This CDR3 has 11 residues. CDR3 region: CASASGDTQYF. CDR3 DNA: TGCGCCAGCGCCAGCGGGGATACGCAGTATTTT.

For this clone: The sample carries other DNA sequences with the same CDR3. The chain carries TRBV9 and TRBJ2-1, with D tentatively TRBD1 or TRBD2 (5 bases each). Germline CDR1 is SGDLS and CDR2 is YYNGEE. This CDR3 has 14 residues. V was trimmed by 2 bases and J by 0 bases, leaving 6 bases between them. CDR3 DNA: TGTGCCAGCAGCGTTGGGGGCTCCTACAATGAGCAGTTCTTC. Protein product: CASSVGGSYNEQFF.

V gene TRBV11-2 combines with J gene TRBJ2-5; D is unresolved. Germline assignment: CDR1 SGHAT and CDR2 FQNNGV. There are 12 residues in the CDR3. V shed 1 base and J shed 5 bases, with 5 bases lying between them. The CDR3 reads CASSLGKETQYF. CDR3 in DNA: TGTGCCAGCAGCTTAGGAAAGGAGACCCAGTACTTC. Filled out from reference TRBV11-2 and TRBJ2-5, the complete variable domain reads EAGVAQSPRYKIIEKRQSVAFWCNPISGHATLYWYQQILGQGPKLLIQFQNNGVVDDSQLPKDRFSAERLKGVDSTLKIQPAKLEDSAVYLCASSLGKETQYFGPGTRLLVL.

V and J are TRBV28 and TRBJ2-7; D unresolved. Trimming took off 3 bases at V and 0 bases at J, with 3 bases between the two ends. The CDR3 length is 12 residues. Germline-derived CDR1 and CDR2 are MDHEN and SYDVKM. The CDR3 bases are TGTGCCAGCAGTTTTAGCTCCTACGAGCAGTACTTC. This sequence encodes CASSFSSYEQYF.

The rearrangement links TRBV29-1 to TRBJ2-6, with D perhaps given as TRBD1 or TRBD2 (5 bases each). The CDR3 has 16 residues. Trimming shortened V by 0 bases and J by 0 bases, and 9 bases separated the two germline ends. Germline V CDR1 and CDR2: SQVTM, ANQGSEA. This CDR3 is CSVEDRGVSGANVLTF. In DNA, the CDR3 is TGCAGCGTTGAAGATCGAGGGGTCTCTGGGGCCAACGTCCTGACTTTC.

The chain has TRBV7-9 and TRBJ2-1, with 12 positions matching TRBD2. V shed 1 base, J shed 7 bases, and the junction held 2 bases outside the gene matches. Germline CDR1 is SEHNR and CDR2 is FQNEAQ (reference sequence). This CDR3 is 15 amino acids long. The CDR3 here is CASSLELAGGNEQFF. Here the CDR3 DNA reads TGTGCCAGCAGCTTAGAACTAGCGGGAGGTAATGAGCAGTTCTTC.